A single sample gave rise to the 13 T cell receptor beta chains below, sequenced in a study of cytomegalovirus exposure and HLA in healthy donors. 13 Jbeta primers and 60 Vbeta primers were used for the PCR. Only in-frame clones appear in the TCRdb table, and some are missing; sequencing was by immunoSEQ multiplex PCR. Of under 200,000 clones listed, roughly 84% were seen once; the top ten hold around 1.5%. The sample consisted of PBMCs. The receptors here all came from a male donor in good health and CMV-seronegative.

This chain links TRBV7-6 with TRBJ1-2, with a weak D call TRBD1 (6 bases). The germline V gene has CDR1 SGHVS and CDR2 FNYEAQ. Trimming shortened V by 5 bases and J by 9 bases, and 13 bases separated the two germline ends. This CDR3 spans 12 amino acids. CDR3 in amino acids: CASSLEGGSYTF. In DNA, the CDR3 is TGTGCCAGCAGCCTCGAAGGGGGTAGCTACACCTTC.

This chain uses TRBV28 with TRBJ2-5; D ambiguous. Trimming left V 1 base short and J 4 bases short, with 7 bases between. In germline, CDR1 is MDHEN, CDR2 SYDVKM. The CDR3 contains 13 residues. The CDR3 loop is CASSLYPVETQYF. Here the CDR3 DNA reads TGTGCCAGCAGTTTATACCCGGTAGAGACCCAGTACTTC.

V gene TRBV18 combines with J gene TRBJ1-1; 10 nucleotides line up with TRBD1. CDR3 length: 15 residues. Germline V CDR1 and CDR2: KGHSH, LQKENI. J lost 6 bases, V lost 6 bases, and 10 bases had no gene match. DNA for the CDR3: TGTGCCAGCTCGTTCACCGGGACAGGGGAGTCTGAAGCTTTCTTT. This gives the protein CASSFTGTGESEAFF. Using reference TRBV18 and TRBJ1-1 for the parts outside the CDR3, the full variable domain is NAGVMQNPRHLVRRRGQEARLRCSPMKGHSHVYWYRQLPEEGLKFMVYLQKENIIDESGMPKERFSAEFPKEGPSILRIQQVVRGDSAAYFCASSFTGTGESEAFFGQGTRLTVV.

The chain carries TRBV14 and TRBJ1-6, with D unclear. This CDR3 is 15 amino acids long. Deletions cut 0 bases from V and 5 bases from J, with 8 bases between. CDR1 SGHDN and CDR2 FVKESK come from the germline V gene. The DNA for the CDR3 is TGTGCCAGCAGCCAAGATGGGCGAAATAATTCACCCCTCCACTTT. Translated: CASSQDGRNNSPLHF.

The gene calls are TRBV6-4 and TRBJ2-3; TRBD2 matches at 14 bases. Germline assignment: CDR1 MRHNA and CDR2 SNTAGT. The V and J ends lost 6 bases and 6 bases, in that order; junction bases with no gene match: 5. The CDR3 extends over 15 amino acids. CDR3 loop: CASRPGLAGADTQYF. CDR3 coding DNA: TGTGCCAGCAGACCGGGACTAGCGGGAGCTGATACGCAGTATTTT.

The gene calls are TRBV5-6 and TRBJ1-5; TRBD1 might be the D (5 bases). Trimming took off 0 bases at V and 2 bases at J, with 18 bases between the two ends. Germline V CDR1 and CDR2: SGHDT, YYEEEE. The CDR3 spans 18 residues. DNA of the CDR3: TGTGCCAGCAGCTTGGAAAATGGGGCAGGGTGGGGCAATCAGCCCCAGCATTTT. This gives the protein CASSLENGAGWGNQPQHF.

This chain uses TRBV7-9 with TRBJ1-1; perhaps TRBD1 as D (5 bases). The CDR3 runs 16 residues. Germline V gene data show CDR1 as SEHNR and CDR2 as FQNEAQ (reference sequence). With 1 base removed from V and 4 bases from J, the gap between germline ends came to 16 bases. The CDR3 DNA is TGTGCCAGCAGCTTAGGGATGGGGGGAAGGGGCACTGAAGCTTTCTTT. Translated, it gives CASSLGMGGRGTEAFF.

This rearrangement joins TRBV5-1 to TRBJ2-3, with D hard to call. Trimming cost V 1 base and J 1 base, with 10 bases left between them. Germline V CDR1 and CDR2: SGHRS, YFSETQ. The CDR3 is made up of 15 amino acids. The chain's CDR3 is CASSLSPRGTDTQYF. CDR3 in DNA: TGCGCCAGCAGCTTGTCCCCACGAGGCACAGATACGCAGTATTTT.

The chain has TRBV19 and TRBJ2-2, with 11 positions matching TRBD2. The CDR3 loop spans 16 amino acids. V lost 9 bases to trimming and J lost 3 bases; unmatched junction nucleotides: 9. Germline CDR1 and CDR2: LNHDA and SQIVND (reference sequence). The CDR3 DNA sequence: TGTGCCAGCTCTAGACTAGCGGGAACTCACACCGGGGAGCTGTTTTTT. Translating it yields CASSRLAGTHTGELFF.

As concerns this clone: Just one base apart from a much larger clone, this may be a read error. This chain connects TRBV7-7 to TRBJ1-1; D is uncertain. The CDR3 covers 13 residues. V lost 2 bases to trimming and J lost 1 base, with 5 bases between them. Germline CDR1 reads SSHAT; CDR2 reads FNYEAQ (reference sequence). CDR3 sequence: CASSLSGNTEAFF. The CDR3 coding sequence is TGTGCCAGCAGCTTATCAGGGAACACTGAAGCTTTCTTT.

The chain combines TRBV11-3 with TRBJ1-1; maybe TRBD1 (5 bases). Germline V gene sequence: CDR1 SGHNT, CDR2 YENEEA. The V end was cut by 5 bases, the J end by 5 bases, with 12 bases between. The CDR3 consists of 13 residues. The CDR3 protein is CASSRRGVTEAFF. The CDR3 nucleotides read TGTGCCAGCAGCCGAAGGGGTGTGACTGAAGCTTTCTTT. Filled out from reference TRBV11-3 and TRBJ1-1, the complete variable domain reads EAGVVQSPRYKIIEKKQPVAFWCNPISGHNTLYWYLQNLGQGPELLIRYENEEAVDDSQLPKDRFSAERLKGVDSTLKIQPAELGDSAVYLCASSRRGVTEAFFGQGTRLTVV.

The CDR3 coding sequence is TGTGCCAGCAATGAGGTGATACTCACAGATACGCAGTATTTT. It specifies CASNEVILTDTQYF. The rearrangement uses TRBV2 and TRBJ2-3; D remains ambiguous. V was trimmed by 7 bases and J by 2 bases, leaving 13 bases between them. This CDR3 is built from 14 residues. CDR1 is SNHLY and CDR2 is FYNNEI in the germline V gene.

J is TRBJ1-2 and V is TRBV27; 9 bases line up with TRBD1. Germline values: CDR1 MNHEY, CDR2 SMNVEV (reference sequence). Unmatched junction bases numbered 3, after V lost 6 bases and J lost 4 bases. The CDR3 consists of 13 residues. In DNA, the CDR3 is TGTGCCAGCAGAACGGGACAGGGCTATGGCTACACCTTC. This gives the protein CASRTGQGYGYTF.